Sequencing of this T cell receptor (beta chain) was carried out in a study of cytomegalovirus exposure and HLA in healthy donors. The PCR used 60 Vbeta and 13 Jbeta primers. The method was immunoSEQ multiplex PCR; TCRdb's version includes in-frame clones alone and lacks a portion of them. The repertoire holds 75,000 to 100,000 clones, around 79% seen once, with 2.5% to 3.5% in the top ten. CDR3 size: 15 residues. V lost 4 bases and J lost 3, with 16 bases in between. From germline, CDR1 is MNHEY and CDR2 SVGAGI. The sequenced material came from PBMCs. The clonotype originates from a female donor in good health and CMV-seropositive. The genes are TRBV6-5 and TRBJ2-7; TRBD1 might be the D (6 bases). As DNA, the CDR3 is TGTGCCAGCAGTTCTCCAGGGGAAGCTTACTACGAGCAGTACTTC. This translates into CASSSPGEAYYEQYF.